The 14 T cell receptor beta chains reported below all come from one sample, sequenced in a study of cytomegalovirus exposure and HLA in healthy donors. PCR amplification relied on 60 Vbeta primers (plus 13 Jbeta primers). Some clones are missing from TCRdb's copy, which holds only in-frame ones; the method was immunoSEQ multiplex PCR. The sample shows fewer than 150,000 clones, 78% of them seen only once. The specimen sequenced was PBMCs. All receptors come from a male donor in good health and CMV-seronegative.

The J gene is TRBJ1-2, the V gene TRBV18; 7 bases match TRBD1. Germline lookup yields CDR1 KGHSH and CDR2 LQKENI. V lost 2 bases, J lost 4 bases, and 4 bases stayed unmatched. The CDR3 contains 14 residues. This chain's CDR3 is CASSPSRDSYGYTF. In DNA form, the CDR3 reads TGTGCCAGCTCACCAAGCCGGGACAGCTATGGCTACACCTTC.

The CDR3: CASSRSIDQPQHF. For the CDR3, the DNA is TGTGCCAGCAGCCGTTCGATAGATCAGCCCCAGCATTTT. The rearrangement uses TRBV6-5 and TRBJ1-5; D is unresolved. The CDR3 is 13 residues long. Germline lookup yields CDR1 MNHEY and CDR2 SVGAGI. V dropped 6 bases and J dropped 5 bases, with 11 bases sitting between them.

The gene calls are TRBV6-1 and TRBJ1-6; 7 nucleotides agree with TRBD1. The V gene's germline CDR1 is MNHNS and CDR2 SASEGT. The CDR3 extends over 13 amino acids. V dropped 6 bases and J dropped 13; count of bases not matched to a gene: 9. CDR3 protein: CASSKVAGGPLHF. CDR3 DNA: TGTGCCAGCAGCAAGGTGGCAGGGGGGCCCCTCCACTTT.

The rearrangement links TRBV2 to TRBJ1-3; D uncertain. CDR1 and CDR2 (germline): SNHLY, FYNNEI. V was shortened by 5 bases and J by 4 bases, with 6 bases between the two germline ends. This CDR3 contains 12 residues. CDR3 amino acids: CASSLQGNTIYF. The CDR3 coding sequence is TGTGCCAGCAGTCTACAGGGAAACACCATATATTTT. The full variable domain, its missing parts supplied by reference TRBV2 and TRBJ1-3, is EPEVTQTPSHQVTQMGQEVILRCVPISNHLYFYWYRQILGQKVEFLVSFYNNEISEKSEIFDDQFSVERPDGSNFTLKIRSTKLEDSAMYFCASSLQGNTIYFGEGSWLTVV.

V and J are TRBV13 and TRBJ1-4; TRBD1 aligns across 8 bases. CDR1 PRHDT and CDR2 FYEKMQ come from the germline V gene (reference sequence). J gave up 4 bases and V 5 bases, and 12 bases lay outside the gene matches. The CDR3 runs to 17 residues. CDR3 nucleotides: TGTGCCAGCAGCCCTGGACAGGGTTCCTATAGTAATGAAAAACTGTTTTTT. This sequence encodes CASSPGQGSYSNEKLFF. Full variable domain (outside the CDR3, taken from reference TRBV13 and TRBJ1-4): AAGVIQSPRHLIKEKRETATLKCYPIPRHDTVYWYQQGPGQDPQFLISFYEKMQSDKGSIPDRFSAQQFSDYHSELNMSSLELGDSALYFCASSPGQGSYSNEKLFFGSGTQLSVL.

The chain is built from TRBV27 and TRBJ1-1; D remains ambiguous. CDR3 length equals 14 residues. V dropped 3 bases and J dropped 1 base, with 9 bases sitting between them. Per the germline V gene, CDR1 is MNHEY and CDR2 is SMNVEV (reference sequence). The CDR3 nucleotides are TGTGCCAGCAGTTTGCCCGGGAGGAACACTGAAGCTTTCTTT. Protein product: CASSLPGRNTEAFF.

V is TRBV30 and J is TRBJ1-2, with D maybe TRBD1 (6 bases). Trimming stripped 5 bases from V and 3 bases from J, with 10 bases between. The germline CDR1 and CDR2 sequences are GTSNPN and SVGIG (reference sequence). This CDR3 is 12 amino acids long. The CDR3 region is CAWLPGDYGYTF. The CDR3 DNA follows: TGTGCCTGGTTGCCAGGGGACTATGGCTACACCTTC.

V usage is TRBV15 and J usage is TRBJ1-5, with D hard to call. The CDR3 covers 15 residues. Per the germline V gene, CDR1 is LNHNV and CDR2 is YYDKDF (reference sequence). The V end was cut by 4 bases, the J end by 5 bases, with 15 bases between. The CDR3 bases are TGTGCCACCAGCACCCCTGAGAAGATTGATCAGCCCCAGCATTTT. The encoded protein is CATSTPEKIDQPQHF.

The chain combines TRBV10-3 with TRBJ2-7; D gene unclear. Germline V gene data show CDR1 as ENHRY and CDR2 as SYGVKD. The CDR3 spans 17 residues. Trimming removed 2 bases at V and 7 bases at J, with 24 bases between. This CDR3 reads CAISEPDFYSNPLEQYF. The CDR3 DNA reads as TGTGCCATCAGTGAGCCTGATTTCTACAGTAATCCCTTGGAGCAGTACTTC.

J is TRBJ2-7 and V is TRBV6-5, with D perhaps matching TRBD1 (5 bases). The CDR3 sequence is 14 residues long. V was cut by 2 bases and J by 3 bases, with 11 bases left in between. Germline V gives CDR1 MNHEY, CDR2 SVGAGI. CDR3 coding DNA: TGTGCCAGCAGTTACAATGGCAGGGACTACGAGCAGTACTTC. This gives the protein CASSYNGRDYEQYF.

The chain couples TRBV7-2 to TRBJ2-5, with 7 bases aligning to TRBD2. Germline V CDR1 and CDR2: SGHTA, FQGNSA. After removal of 6 bases from V and 1 base from J, the junction contained 5 bases not matched to a gene. The length of the CDR3 is 14 residues. CDR3 protein: CASSSPSGQETQYF. DNA for the CDR3: TGTGCCAGCAGTTCCCCTAGCGGCCAAGAGACCCAGTACTTC.

The chain couples TRBV14 to TRBJ2-4, with TRBD2 identical over 7 bases. The CDR3 covers 18 residues. From germline, CDR1 is SGHDN and CDR2 FVKESK. V dropped 0 bases and J dropped 0; count of bases not matched to a gene: 8. The CDR3 DNA reads as TGTGCCAGCAGCCAAGAGGGCTGGGGAGGGCTAGCCAAAAACATTCAGTACTTC. Its translation is CASSQEGWGGLAKNIQYF.

This clone has a single count. V usage is TRBV10-3 and J usage is TRBJ2-5; TRBD1 agrees at 7 bases. Per the germline V gene, CDR1 is ENHRY and CDR2 is SYGVKD. The CDR3 runs to 16 residues. J gave up 3 bases and V 3 bases, and 10 bases lay outside the gene matches. The CDR3 nucleotides are TGTGCCATCAGTGAAGGGATAGGGGGCGCGGAAGAGACCCAGTACTTC. Translated, it gives CAISEGIGGAEETQYF.

This clone was detected a few times. This chain links TRBV5-1 with TRBJ2-2, with D possibly being TRBD1 (5 bases). Germline values: CDR1 SGHRS, CDR2 YFSETQ. Deletions cut 3 bases from V and 6 bases from J, with 21 bases between. CDR3 length: 17 amino acids. The CDR3 DNA reads TGCGCCAGCAGCTGGAAACCTCTCGGCCCGACAGCCGGGGAGCTGTTTTTT. It translates to CASSWKPLGPTAGELFF.